Described below is a single T cell receptor (beta chain) sequence and its context. Trimming removed 3 bases from V and 1 base from J, with 13 bases in between. The CDR3 runs to 15 residues. CDR1 and CDR2 from the germline V gene are DFQATT and SNEGSKA (reference sequence). RNA in amounts of roughly 0.5 to 1 ug was reverse transcribed with random hexamers. TCRdb called the immunoSEQ multiplex PCR reads again in MiXCR, with one record for every CDR3 protein. The sample includes about 210,000 distinct CDR3 sequences, about 95% of them seen just once. The data are from a study of CD8 T cells in Susac syndrome.

V usage is TRBV20-1 and J usage is TRBJ1-5, with D perhaps matching TRBD1 (5 bases). Sequencing input: CD4+ T cells from PBMCs. The source of this sequence is a human donor with Susac syndrome. The DNA of the CDR3 is TGCAGTGCTAGGGATTACCGGGACAGCAATCAGCCCCAGCATTTT. Its protein product is CSARDYRDSNQPQHF.